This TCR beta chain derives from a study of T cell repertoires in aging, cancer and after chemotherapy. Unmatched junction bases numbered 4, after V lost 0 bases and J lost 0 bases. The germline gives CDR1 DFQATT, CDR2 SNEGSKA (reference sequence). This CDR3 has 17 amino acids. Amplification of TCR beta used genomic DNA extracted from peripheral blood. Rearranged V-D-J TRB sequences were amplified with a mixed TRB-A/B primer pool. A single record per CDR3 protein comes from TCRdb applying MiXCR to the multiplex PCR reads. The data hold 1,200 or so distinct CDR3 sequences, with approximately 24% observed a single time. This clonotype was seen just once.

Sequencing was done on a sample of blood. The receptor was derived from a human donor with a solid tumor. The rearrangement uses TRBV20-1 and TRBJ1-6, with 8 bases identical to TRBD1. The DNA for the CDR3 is TGCAGTGCTAGAGATGACAGGGGCAGCTCCTATAATTCACCCCTCCACTTT. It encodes CSARDDRGSSYNSPLHF.